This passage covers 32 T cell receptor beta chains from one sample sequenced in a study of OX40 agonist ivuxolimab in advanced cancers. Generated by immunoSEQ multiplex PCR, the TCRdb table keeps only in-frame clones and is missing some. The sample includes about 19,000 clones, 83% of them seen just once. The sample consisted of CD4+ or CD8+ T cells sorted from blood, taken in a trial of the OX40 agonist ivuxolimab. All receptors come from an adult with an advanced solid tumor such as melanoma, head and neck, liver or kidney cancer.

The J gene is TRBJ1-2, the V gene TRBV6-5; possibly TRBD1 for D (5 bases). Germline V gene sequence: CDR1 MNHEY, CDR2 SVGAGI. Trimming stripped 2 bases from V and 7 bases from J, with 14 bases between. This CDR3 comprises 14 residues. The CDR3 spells CASSYGTLGAGYTF. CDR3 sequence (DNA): TGTGCCAGCAGTTACGGGACCCTCGGCGCTGGCTACACCTTC.

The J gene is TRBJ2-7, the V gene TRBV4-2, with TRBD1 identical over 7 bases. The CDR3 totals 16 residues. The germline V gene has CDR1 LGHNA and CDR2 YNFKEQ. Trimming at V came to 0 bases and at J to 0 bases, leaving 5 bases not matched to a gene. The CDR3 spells CASSQETGTDSYEQYF. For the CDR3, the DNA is TGTGCCAGCAGCCAAGAGACCGGGACAGACTCCTACGAGCAGTACTTC.

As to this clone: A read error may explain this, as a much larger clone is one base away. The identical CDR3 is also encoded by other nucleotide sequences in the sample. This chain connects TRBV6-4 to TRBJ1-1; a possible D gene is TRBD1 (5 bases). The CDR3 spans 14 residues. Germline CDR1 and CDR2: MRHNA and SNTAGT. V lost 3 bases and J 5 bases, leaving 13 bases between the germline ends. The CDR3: CASSDGGESTEAFF. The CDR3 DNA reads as TGTGCCAGCAGTGATGGGGGGGAGAGTACTGAAGCTTTCTTT.

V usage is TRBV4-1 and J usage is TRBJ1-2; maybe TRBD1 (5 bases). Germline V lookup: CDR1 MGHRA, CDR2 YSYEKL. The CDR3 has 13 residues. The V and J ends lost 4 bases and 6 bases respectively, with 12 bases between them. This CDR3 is CASSLQGPDGYTF. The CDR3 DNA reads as TGCGCCAGCAGCCTCCAGGGTCCGGATGGCTACACCTTC.

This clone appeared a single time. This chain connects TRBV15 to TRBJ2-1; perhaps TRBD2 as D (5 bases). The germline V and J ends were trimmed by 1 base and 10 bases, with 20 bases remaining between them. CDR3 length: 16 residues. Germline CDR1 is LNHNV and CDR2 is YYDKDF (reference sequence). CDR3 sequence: CATSRAGSTRPGEQFF. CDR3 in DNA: TGTGCCACCAGCAGAGCTGGTTCTACGCGGCCGGGGGAGCAGTTCTTC.

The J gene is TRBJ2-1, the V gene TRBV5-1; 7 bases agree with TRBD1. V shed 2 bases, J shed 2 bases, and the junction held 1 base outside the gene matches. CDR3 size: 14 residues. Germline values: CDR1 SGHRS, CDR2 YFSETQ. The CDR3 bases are TGCGCCAGCAGCTTAGGGGGCGCCTACAATGAGCAGTTCTTC. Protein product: CASSLGGAYNEQFF.

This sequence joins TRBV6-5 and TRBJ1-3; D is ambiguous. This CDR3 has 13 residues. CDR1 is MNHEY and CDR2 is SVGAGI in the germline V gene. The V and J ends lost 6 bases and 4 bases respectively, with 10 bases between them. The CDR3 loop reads CASSPRKGNTIYF. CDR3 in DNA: TGTGCCAGCAGCCCCCGGAAGGGAAACACCATATATTTT.

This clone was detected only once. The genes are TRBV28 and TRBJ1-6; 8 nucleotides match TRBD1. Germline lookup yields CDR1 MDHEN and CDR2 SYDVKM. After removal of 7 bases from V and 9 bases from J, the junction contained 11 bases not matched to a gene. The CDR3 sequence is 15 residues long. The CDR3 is CASTQFGTGLSPLHF. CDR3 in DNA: TGTGCCAGCACCCAATTCGGGACAGGTCTTTCACCCCTCCACTTT.

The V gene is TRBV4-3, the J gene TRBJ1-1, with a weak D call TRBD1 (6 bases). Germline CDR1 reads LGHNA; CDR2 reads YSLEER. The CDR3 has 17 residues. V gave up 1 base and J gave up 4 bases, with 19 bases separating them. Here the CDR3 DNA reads TGCGCCAGCAGCCAAGCCCTTGGGGGCTTTATGGGCACTGAAGCTTTCTTT. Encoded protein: CASSQALGGFMGTEAFF.

CDR3 residues: CASSRPGGRSYNEQFF. CDR3 sequence (DNA): TGTGCCAGCAGTCGGCCAGGGGGTCGGTCCTACAATGAGCAGTTCTTC. The chain couples TRBV7-9 to TRBJ2-1, with TRBD1 matching 7 bases. Trimming at V came to 6 bases and at J to 1 base, leaving 9 bases not matched to a gene. The CDR3 totals 16 residues. Per the germline V gene, CDR1 is SEHNR and CDR2 is FQNEAQ (reference sequence).

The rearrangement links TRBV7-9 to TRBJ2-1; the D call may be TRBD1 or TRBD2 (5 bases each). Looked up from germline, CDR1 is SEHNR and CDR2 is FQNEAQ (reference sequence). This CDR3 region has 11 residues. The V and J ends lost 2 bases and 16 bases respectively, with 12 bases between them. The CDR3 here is CASSLRGPFFF. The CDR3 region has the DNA TGTGCCAGCAGCTTAAGGGGACCCTTCTTCTTC. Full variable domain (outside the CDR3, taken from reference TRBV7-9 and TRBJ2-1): DTGVSQNPRHKITKRGQNVTFRCDPISEHNRLYWYRQTLGQGPEFLTYFQNEAQLEKSRLLSDRFSAERPKGSFSTLEIQRTEQGDSAMYLCASSLRGPFFFGPGTRLTVL.

The CDR3 loop reads CASSYSGSSPAFF. CDR3 DNA sequence: TGTGCCAGCAGTTACTCGGGGTCTTCCCCAGCTTTCTTT. This chain links TRBV6-6 with TRBJ1-1; unclear D gene. CDR3 size: 13 residues. Deletions cut 0 bases from V and 10 bases from J, with 12 bases between. CDR1 MNHNY and CDR2 SVGAGI come from the germline V gene (reference sequence).

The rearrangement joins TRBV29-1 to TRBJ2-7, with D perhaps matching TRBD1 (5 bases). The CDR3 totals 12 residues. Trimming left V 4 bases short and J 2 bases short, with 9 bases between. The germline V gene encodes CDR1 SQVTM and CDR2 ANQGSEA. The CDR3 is CSVVQGAYEQYF. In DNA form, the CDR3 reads TGCAGCGTTGTCCAGGGCGCCTACGAGCAGTACTTC.

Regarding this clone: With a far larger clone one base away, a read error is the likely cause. The CDR3 loop is CASSNTNEQYF. CDR3 coding DNA: TGTGCCAGCAGTAACACGAACGAGCAGTACTTC. The chain carries TRBV5-6 and TRBJ2-7; D is ambiguous. The CDR3 covers 11 residues. Deletions cut 5 bases from V and 5 bases from J, with 8 bases between. Germline CDR1 and CDR2: SGHDT and YYEEEE.

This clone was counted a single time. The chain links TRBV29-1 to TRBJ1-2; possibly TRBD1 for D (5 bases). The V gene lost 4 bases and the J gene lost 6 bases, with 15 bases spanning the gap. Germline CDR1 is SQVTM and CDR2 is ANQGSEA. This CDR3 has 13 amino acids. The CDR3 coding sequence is TGCAGCGTTGCGGGGACGGACGGCGATGGCTACACCTTC. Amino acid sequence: CSVAGTDGDGYTF.

CDR3 residues: CASSRDGNSNQPQHF. The CDR3 DNA follows: TGTGCCAGTAGTAGAGACGGGAATAGCAATCAGCCCCAGCATTTT. The J gene is TRBJ1-5, the V gene TRBV19; D gene uncertain. The CDR3 totals 15 residues. Germline assignment: CDR1 LNHDA and CDR2 SQIVND (reference sequence). Between the trimmed V and J ends, which lost 4 bases and 0 bases, there was a span of 10 bases.

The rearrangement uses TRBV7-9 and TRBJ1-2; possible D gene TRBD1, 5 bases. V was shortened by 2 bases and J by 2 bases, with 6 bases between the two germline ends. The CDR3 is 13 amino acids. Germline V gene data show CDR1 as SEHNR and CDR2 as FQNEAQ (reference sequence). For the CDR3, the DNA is TGTGCCAGCAGCTTAAGACAGAACTATGGCTACACCTTC. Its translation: CASSLRQNYGYTF.

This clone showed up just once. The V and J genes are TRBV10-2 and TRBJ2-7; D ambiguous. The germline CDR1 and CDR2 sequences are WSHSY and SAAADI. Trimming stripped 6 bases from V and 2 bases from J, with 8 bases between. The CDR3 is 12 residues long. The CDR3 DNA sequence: TGCGCCAGCAGCGGCTCGCCCTACGAGCAGTACTTC. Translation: CASSGSPYEQYF.

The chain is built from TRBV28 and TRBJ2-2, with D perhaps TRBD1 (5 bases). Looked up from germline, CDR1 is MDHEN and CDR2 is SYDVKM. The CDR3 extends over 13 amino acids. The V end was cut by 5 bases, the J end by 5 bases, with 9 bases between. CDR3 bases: TGTGCCAGCAGTCCTTACAGGACCGGGGAGCTGTTTTTT. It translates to CASSPYRTGELFF. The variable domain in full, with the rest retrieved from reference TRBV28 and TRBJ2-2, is DVKVTQSSRYLVKRTGEKVFLECVQDMDHENMFWYRQDPGLGLRLIYFSYDVKMKEKGDIPEGYSVSREKKERFSLILESASTNQTSMYLCASSPYRTGELFFGEGSRLTVL.

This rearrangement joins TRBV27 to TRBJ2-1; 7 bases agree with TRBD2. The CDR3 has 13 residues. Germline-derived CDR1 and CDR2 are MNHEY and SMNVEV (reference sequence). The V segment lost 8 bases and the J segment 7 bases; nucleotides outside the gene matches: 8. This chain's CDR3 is CASAGLVLNEQFF. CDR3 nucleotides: TGTGCCAGCGCCGGACTAGTTTTGAATGAGCAGTTCTTC.

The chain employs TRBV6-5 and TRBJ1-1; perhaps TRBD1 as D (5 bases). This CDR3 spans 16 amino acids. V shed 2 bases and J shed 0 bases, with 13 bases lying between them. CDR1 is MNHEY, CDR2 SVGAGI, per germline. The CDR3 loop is CASSYRAGVMNTEAFF. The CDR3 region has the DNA TGTGCCAGCAGTTACCGGGCGGGGGTGATGAACACTGAAGCTTTCTTT.

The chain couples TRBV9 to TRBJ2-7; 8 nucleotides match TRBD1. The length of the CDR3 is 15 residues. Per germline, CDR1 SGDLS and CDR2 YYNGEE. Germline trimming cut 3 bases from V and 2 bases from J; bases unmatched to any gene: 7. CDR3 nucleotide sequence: TGTGCCAGCAGCGCTGGGACAGGTCCTGCCTACGAGCAGTACTTC. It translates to CASSAGTGPAYEQYF.

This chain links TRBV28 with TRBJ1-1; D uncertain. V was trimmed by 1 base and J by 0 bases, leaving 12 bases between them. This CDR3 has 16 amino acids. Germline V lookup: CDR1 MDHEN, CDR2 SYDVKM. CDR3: CASSLYRGRLNTEAFF. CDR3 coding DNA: TGTGCCAGCAGTTTATATCGTGGCAGATTGAACACTGAAGCTTTCTTT. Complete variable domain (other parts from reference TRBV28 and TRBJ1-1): DVKVTQSSRYLVKRTGEKVFLECVQDMDHENMFWYRQDPGLGLRLIYFSYDVKMKEKGDIPEGYSVSREKKERFSLILESASTNQTSMYLCASSLYRGRLNTEAFFGQGTRLTVV.

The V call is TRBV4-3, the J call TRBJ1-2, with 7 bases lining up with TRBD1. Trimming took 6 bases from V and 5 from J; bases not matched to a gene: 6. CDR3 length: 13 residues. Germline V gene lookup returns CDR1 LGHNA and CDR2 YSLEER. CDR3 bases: TGCGCCAGCAGAAACAGGGGAGGTTATGGCTACACCTTC. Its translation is CASRNRGGYGYTF.

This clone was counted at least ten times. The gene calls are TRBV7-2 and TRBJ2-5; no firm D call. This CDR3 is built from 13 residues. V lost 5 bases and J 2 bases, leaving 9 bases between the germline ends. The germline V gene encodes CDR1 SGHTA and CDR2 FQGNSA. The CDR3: CASSVTEQETQYF. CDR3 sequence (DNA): TGTGCCAGCAGCGTAACTGAGCAAGAGACCCAGTACTTC.

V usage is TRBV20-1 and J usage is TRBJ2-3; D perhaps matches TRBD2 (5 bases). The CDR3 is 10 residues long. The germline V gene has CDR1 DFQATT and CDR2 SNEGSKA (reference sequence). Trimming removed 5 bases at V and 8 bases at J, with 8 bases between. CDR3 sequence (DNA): TGCAGTGCTCGGGATGCTACGCAGTATTTT. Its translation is CSARDATQYF.

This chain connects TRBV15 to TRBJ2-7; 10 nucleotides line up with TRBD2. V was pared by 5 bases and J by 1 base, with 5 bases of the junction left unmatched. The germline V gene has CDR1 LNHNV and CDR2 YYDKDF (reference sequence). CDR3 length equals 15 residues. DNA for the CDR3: TGTGCCACCAGCGGATGGACTAGCGGTTCCTACGAGCAGTACTTC. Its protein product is CATSGWTSGSYEQYF. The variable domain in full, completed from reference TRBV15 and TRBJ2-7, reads DAMVIQNPRYQVTQFGKPVTLSCSQTLNHNVMYWYQQKSSQAPKLLFHYYDKDFNNEADTPDNFQSRRPNTSFCFLDIRSPGLGDTAMYLCATSGWTSGSYEQYFGPGTRLTVT.

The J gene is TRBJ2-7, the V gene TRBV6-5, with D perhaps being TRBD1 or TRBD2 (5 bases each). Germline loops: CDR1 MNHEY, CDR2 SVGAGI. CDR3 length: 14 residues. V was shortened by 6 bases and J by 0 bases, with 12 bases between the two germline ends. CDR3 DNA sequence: TGTGCCAGCAGCCCGGGGACGGGCTCCTACGAGCAGTACTTC. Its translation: CASSPGTGSYEQYF.

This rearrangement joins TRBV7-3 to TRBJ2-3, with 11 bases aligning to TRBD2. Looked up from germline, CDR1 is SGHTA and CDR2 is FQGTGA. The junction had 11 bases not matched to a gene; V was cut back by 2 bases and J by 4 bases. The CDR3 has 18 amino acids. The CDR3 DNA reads TGTGCCAGCAGCTTAGATGGTCTAGCGGGGGGCCGCGCAGATACGCAGTATTTT. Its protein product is CASSLDGLAGGRADTQYF.

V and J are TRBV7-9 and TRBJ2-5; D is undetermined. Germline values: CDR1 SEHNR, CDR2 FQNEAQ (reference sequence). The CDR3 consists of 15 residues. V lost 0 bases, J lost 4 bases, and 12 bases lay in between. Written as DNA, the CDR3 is TGTGCCAGCAGCTTAGCGGCCAGGTTCGGAGAGACCCAGTACTTC. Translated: CASSLAARFGETQYF.

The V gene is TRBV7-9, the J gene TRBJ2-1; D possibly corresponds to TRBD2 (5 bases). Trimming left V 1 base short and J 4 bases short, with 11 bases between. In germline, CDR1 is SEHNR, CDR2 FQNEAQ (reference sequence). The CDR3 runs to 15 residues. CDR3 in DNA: TGTGCCAGCAGCTTAGAAACTAGGCCTTACAATGAGCAGTTCTTC. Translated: CASSLETRPYNEQFF.

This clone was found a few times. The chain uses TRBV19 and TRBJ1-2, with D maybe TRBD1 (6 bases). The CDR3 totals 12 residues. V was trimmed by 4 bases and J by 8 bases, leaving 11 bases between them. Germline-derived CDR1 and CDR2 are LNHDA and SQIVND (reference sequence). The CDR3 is CASSTTGWGYTF. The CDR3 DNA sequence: TGTGCCAGTAGTACGACAGGTTGGGGCTACACCTTC.